The clone carrying this TCR beta chain was recorded only once. Its antigen remains unidentified. PCR amplification relied on 60 Vbeta primers (plus 13 Jbeta primers). Method: immunoSEQ multiplex PCR; TCRdb's copy keeps in-frame clones and lacks some. The table has approximately 190,000 clones, approximately 78% seen once; the top ten hold 1.5% to 2%. This sample is drawn from a study of cytomegalovirus exposure and HLA in healthy donors. Study conclusions and caveats: It was confirmed in vitro that a few of the CMV-associated chains were specific for CMV antigens.

V trimming: 9 bases; J trimming: 5 bases; junction bases outside the gene matches: 6. Germline V lookup: CDR1 SNHLY, CDR2 FYNNEI. This CDR3 has 12 amino acids. The chain uses TRBV2 and TRBJ2-5; 7 nucleotides line up with TRBD2. The TCR sequence derives from a young woman in good health and CMV-seronegative. The specimen sequenced was PBMCs. The CDR3 bases are TGTGCCAGTACTAGCGCGGACGAGACCCAGTACTTC. It encodes CASTSADETQYF.